These 23 T cell receptor beta chains came from one sample sequenced in a study of OX40 agonist ivuxolimab in advanced cancers. Sequencing was performed with immunoSEQ multiplex PCR; in TCRdb, only in-frame clones are kept and a portion is missing. The repertoire holds 70,000 or so clones, with approximately 92% as singletons. The sample in question was CD4+ or CD8+ T cells sorted from blood, obtained in a trial of the OX40 agonist ivuxolimab. Receptors were obtained from an adult with an advanced solid tumor such as melanoma, head and neck, liver or kidney cancer.

The chain carries TRBV27 and TRBJ2-7; 8 positions agree with TRBD2. The CDR3 extends over 14 amino acids. V was pared by 5 bases and J by 2 bases, with 5 bases of the junction left unmatched. CDR1 and CDR2 from the germline V gene are MNHEY and SMNVEV (reference sequence). This chain's CDR3 is CASSPLGGAYEQYF. The CDR3 bases are TGTGCCAGCAGTCCCCTCGGGGGGGCCTACGAGCAGTACTTC.

The V gene is TRBV5-4, the J gene TRBJ2-7; D may correspond to TRBD1 or TRBD2 (5 bases each). This CDR3 has 12 amino acids. Germline assignment: CDR1 SGHNT and CDR2 YYREEE (reference sequence). Trimming removed 3 bases from V and 6 bases from J, with 10 bases in between. The CDR3 coding sequence is TGTGCCAGCAGCTCCTGGGGGAGCGAGCAGTACTTC. It is translated as CASSSWGSEQYF. Full variable domain (rest looked up from reference TRBV5-4 and TRBJ2-7): ETGVTQSPTHLIKTRGQQVTLRCSSQSGHNTVSWYQQALGQGPQFIFQYYREEENGRGNFPPRFSGLQFPNYSSELNVNALELDDSALYLCASSSWGSEQYFGPGTRLTVT.

The chain carries TRBV11-2 and TRBJ2-7; D might be TRBD2 (5 bases). The CDR3 has 13 residues. Germline lookup yields CDR1 SGHAT and CDR2 FQNNGV. The germline V and J ends were trimmed by 4 bases and 2 bases, with 9 bases remaining between them. The CDR3 coding sequence is TGTGCCAGCAGCTCAATCGGGGCCTACGAGCAGTACTTC. This gives the protein CASSSIGAYEQYF.

The chain recombines TRBV2 with TRBJ2-7, with TRBD1 as a possible D gene (6 bases). The length of the CDR3 is 15 residues. CDR1 and CDR2 (germline): SNHLY, FYNNEI. V lost 1 base and J lost 1, with 11 bases in between. Written as DNA, the CDR3 is TGTGCCAGCAGTGAAGGAGGGGGTTGGTCCTACGAGCAGTACTTC. This sequence encodes CASSEGGGWSYEQYF. The complete variable domain, with remaining parts taken from reference TRBV2 and TRBJ2-7, reads EPEVTQTPSHQVTQMGQEVILRCVPISNHLYFYWYRQILGQKVEFLVSFYNNEISEKSEIFDDQFSVERPDGSNFTLKIRSTKLEDSAMYFCASSEGGGWSYEQYFGPGTRLTVT.

The rearrangement uses TRBV29-1 and TRBJ2-1, with a tentative D call TRBD2 (6 bases). There are 18 residues in the CDR3. V lost 3 bases to trimming and J lost 3 bases, with 24 bases between them. The germline V gene encodes CDR1 SQVTM and CDR2 ANQGSEA. The CDR3 reads CSVDVFFPRRGSYNEQFF. The CDR3 region has the DNA TGCAGCGTTGACGTCTTTTTCCCCAGGCGGGGAAGCTACAATGAGCAGTTCTTC.

The chain links TRBV29-1 to TRBJ2-4; D possibly corresponds to TRBD2 (6 bases). Deletions cut 3 bases from V and 2 bases from J, with 8 bases between. The CDR3 totals 13 residues. Per the germline V gene, CDR1 is SQVTM and CDR2 is ANQGSEA. The CDR3 loop reads CSVDGGTKNIQYF. For the CDR3, the DNA is TGCAGCGTTGATGGGGGGACCAAAAACATTCAGTACTTC.

A remark on this clone: Other DNA sequences within the sample encode an identical CDR3. The V and J genes are TRBV19 and TRBJ2-1, with D uncertain. The germline V gene encodes CDR1 LNHDA and CDR2 SQIVND (reference sequence). The CDR3 spans 13 residues. Trimming stripped 3 bases from V and 0 bases from J, with 3 bases between. CDR3 nucleotides: TGTGCCAGTAGTATGGGCTCCTACAATGAGCAGTTCTTC. It codes for CASSMGSYNEQFF.

The chain links TRBV12-5 to TRBJ2-5; maybe TRBD2 (6 bases). Between the trimmed V and J ends, which lost 6 bases and 5 bases, there was a span of 7 bases. Germline assignment: CDR1 LGHNT and CDR2 FRNRAP. This CDR3 has 11 residues. The CDR3 is CASGEGETQYF. CDR3 bases: TGTGCTAGTGGGGAGGGGGAGACCCAGTACTTC.

The gene calls are TRBV5-1 and TRBJ1-1, with D maybe TRBD1 (6 bases). CDR1 is SGHRS and CDR2 is YFSETQ in the germline V gene. Between the trimmed V and J ends, which lost 7 bases and 1 base, there was a span of 11 bases. This CDR3 contains 13 residues. The CDR3 nucleotides read TGCGCCAGCTGGACAGATAAGAACACTGAAGCTTTCTTT. Its translation: CASWTDKNTEAFF.

This clone occurred a few times. The chain has TRBV2 and TRBJ2-7; D is ambiguous. Trimming cost V 3 bases and J 6 bases, with 9 bases left between them. The CDR3 is 12 residues long. The germline gives CDR1 SNHLY, CDR2 FYNNEI. For the CDR3, the DNA is TGTGCCAGCAGTGACTACCTCTTCGAGCAGTACTTC. Translating gives CASSDYLFEQYF.

The chain is built from TRBV29-1 and TRBJ2-2; D not resolved. The CDR3 is made up of 13 amino acids. The germline CDR1 and CDR2 sequences are SQVTM and ANQGSEA. V shed 1 base and J shed 1 base, with 4 bases lying between them. This chain's CDR3 is CSVEVENTGELFF. The CDR3 DNA reads as TGCAGCGTTGAAGTGGAGAACACCGGGGAGCTGTTTTTT.

This chain links TRBV5-4 with TRBJ2-2; D is undetermined. Germline assignment: CDR1 SGHNT and CDR2 YYREEE (reference sequence). The CDR3 runs to 11 residues. V lost 2 bases and J 6 bases, leaving 2 bases between the germline ends. The CDR3 DNA reads TGTGCCAGCAGCTTCGCCGGGGAGCTGTTTTTT. Amino acid sequence: CASSFAGELFF.

The table lists this clone with a count of one. The rearrangement joins TRBV27 to TRBJ2-2; perhaps D is TRBD1 or TRBD2 (5 bases each). The length of the CDR3 is 13 residues. CDR1 MNHEY and CDR2 SMNVEV come from the germline V gene (reference sequence). With 3 bases removed from V and 7 bases from J, the gap between germline ends came to 9 bases. CDR3 in amino acids: CASSFGGYGELFF. Here the CDR3 DNA reads TGTGCCAGCAGTTTTGGGGGTTACGGGGAGCTGTTTTTT.

This clone was observed once. This chain connects TRBV15 to TRBJ2-5; D is perhaps TRBD2 (6 bases). Germline V gives CDR1 LNHNV, CDR2 YYDKDF (reference sequence). V was pared by 1 base and J by 5 bases, with 11 bases between. The CDR3 covers 14 residues. The CDR3 sequence is CATSRVGGEETQYF. The CDR3 nucleotides read TGTGCCACCAGCAGAGTGGGGGGTGAGGAGACCCAGTACTTC. The whole variable domain, filled in from reference TRBV15 and TRBJ2-5, reads DAMVIQNPRYQVTQFGKPVTLSCSQTLNHNVMYWYQQKSSQAPKLLFHYYDKDFNNEADTPDNFQSRRPNTSFCFLDIRSPGLGDTAMYLCATSRVGGEETQYFGPGTRLLVL.

This chain uses TRBV5-4 with TRBJ1-1, with 8 bases identical to TRBD1. V lost 3 bases and J lost 7; bases outside the gene matches: 5. This CDR3 has 13 residues. CDR1 is SGHNT and CDR2 is YYREEE in the germline V gene (reference sequence). The CDR3: CASSSQGVVEAFF. CDR3 bases: TGTGCCAGCAGCTCACAGGGGGTGGTTGAAGCTTTCTTT.

J is TRBJ1-2 and V is TRBV5-4, with a tentative D call TRBD1 (6 bases). Germline V gene lookup returns CDR1 SGHNT and CDR2 YYREEE (reference sequence). Trimming removed 0 bases from V and 4 bases from J, with 13 bases in between. CDR3 length: 15 residues. The CDR3 region is CASSLEGGPLYGYTF. Here the CDR3 DNA reads TGTGCCAGCAGCTTGGAGGGGGGCCCTCTCTATGGCTACACCTTC.

The chain recombines TRBV5-3 with TRBJ1-1; D perhaps matches TRBD1 (5 bases). TRBV5-3 carries the ORF label, with uncertain function. The CDR3 loop spans 15 amino acids. Trimming cost V 5 bases and J 4 bases, with 18 bases left between them. CDR3 sequence (DNA): TGTGCCAGAAGTCCCACGAGAACGGGACCCACTGAAGCTTTCTTT. Protein sequence: CARSPTRTGPTEAFF.

The chain links TRBV7-9 to TRBJ2-1; 14 bases line up with TRBD2. The CDR3 totals 16 residues. Germline values: CDR1 SEHNR, CDR2 FQNEAQ (reference sequence). V dropped 4 bases and J dropped 2; count of bases not matched to a gene: 1. Written as DNA, the CDR3 is TGTGCCAGCAGCTGGGGACTAGCGGGAGCCTACAATGAGCAGTTCTTC. Translating it yields CASSWGLAGAYNEQFF.

The rearrangement joins TRBV9 to TRBJ2-2; 15 bases are a match to TRBD2. Trimming removed 0 bases from V and 3 bases from J; junction bases left unmatched: 9. The CDR3 is 20 amino acids. Germline CDR1 is SGDLS and CDR2 is YYNGEE. The chain's CDR3 is CASSVATGLAGGVDTGELFF. The DNA of the CDR3 is TGTGCCAGCAGCGTAGCTACGGGACTAGCGGGAGGAGTGGACACCGGGGAGCTGTTTTTT.

J is TRBJ1-1 and V is TRBV30, with no clear D. CDR3 length: 13 amino acids. Germline CDR1 reads GTSNPN; CDR2 reads SVGIG (reference sequence). The V gene lost 2 bases and the J gene lost 0 bases, with 7 bases spanning the gap. The CDR3 is CAWSSPLNTEAFF. The CDR3 region has the DNA TGTGCCTGGAGTTCTCCATTGAACACTGAAGCTTTCTTT.

This chain connects TRBV2 to TRBJ1-3; 7 nucleotides agree with TRBD1. Per the germline V gene, CDR1 is SNHLY and CDR2 is FYNNEI. J lost 8 bases, V lost 6 bases, and 10 bases had no gene match. CDR3 length equals 14 residues. The CDR3, as DNA: TGTGCCAGCAGGGATACAGGGGCTGAGGACACCATATATTTT. Protein sequence: CASRDTGAEDTIYF.

The chain employs TRBV27 and TRBJ2-3; D ambiguous. This CDR3 is 14 amino acids long. V lost 4 bases and J lost 0, with 8 bases in between. The V gene's germline CDR1 is MNHEY and CDR2 SMNVEV (reference sequence). CDR3 nucleotides: TGTGCCAGCAGTTCCCCAGTCAGCACAGATACGCAGTATTTT. Amino acids: CASSSPVSTDTQYF.

The V gene is TRBV7-2, the J gene TRBJ1-4, with D uncertain. Per the germline V gene, CDR1 is SGHTA and CDR2 is FQGNSA. The CDR3 is 16 amino acids. V lost 1 base to trimming and J lost 0 bases, with 9 bases between them. The CDR3 DNA reads TGTGCCAGCAGCTTAGATGGTCACACAACTAATGAAAAACTGTTTTTT. Translating gives CASSLDGHTTNEKLFF.